These T cell receptor beta chains were read from a single sample in a study of T cells in localized non-small cell lung cancer. Sequencing used immunoSEQ multiplex PCR; TCRdb keeps in-frame clones, though not all of them. Of roughly 1,000 clones in the sample, approximately 21% were seen once. The specimen comprised normal lung tissue next to the tumor, sampled before any cancer treatment. Source of these receptors: a man aged 40 to 70 with stage III lung adenocarcinoma. Both conserved end residues are part of each CDR3. A D gene is named only where the DNA matches it firmly. Rows give clone size only sometimes, using once, few, many, or a class for an expanded clone.

length: 14
D: .
V: TRBV6-8
size: large
J: TRBJ1-1
CDR3: CASSRGSANTEAFF
DNA: TGTGCCAGCTCGCGGGGGTCGGCAAACACTGAAGCTTTCTTT

length: 18
D: TRBD2
V: TRBV6-8
size: medium-sized
J: TRBJ2-5
CDR3: CASSGRAPGLAGQETQYF
DNA: TGTGCCAGCAGCGGGCGCGCCCCAGGACTAGCGGGACAAGAGACCCAGTACTTC

length: 15
D: TRBD1
V: TRBV11-3
size: .
J: TRBJ1-1
CDR3: CASSLGGQGGTEAFF
DNA: TGTGCCAGCAGCTTAGGGGGACAGGGTGGGACTGAAGCTTTCTTT

length: 15
D: .
V: TRBV30
size: few
J: TRBJ1-5
CDR3: CAWSPPGRENQPQHF
DNA: TGTGCCTGGTCCCCACCCGGTCGAGAGAATCAGCCCCAGCATTTT

length: 13
D: .
V: TRBV6-8
size: few
J: TRBJ2-1
CDR3: CAISAPSYNEQFF
DNA: TGTGCCATCAGTGCCCCTAGCTACAATGAGCAGTTCTTC

length: 12
D: .
V: TRBV10-2
size: large
J: TRBJ1-2
CDR3: CASSEGNYGYTF
DNA: TGCGCCAGCAGTGAAGGGAACTATGGCTACACCTTC

length: 15
D: .
V: TRBV23-1
size: few
J: TRBJ1-1
CDR3: CASSPGRPRNTEAFF
DNA: TGCGCCAGCAGCCCCGGTCGGCCGCGGAACACTGAAGCTTTCTTT

length: 15
D: .
V: TRBV28
size: .
J: TRBJ1-3
CDR3: CASSLDSASGNTIYF
DNA: TGTGCCAGCAGTCTGGACAGTGCCTCTGGAAACACCATATATTTT

length: 15
D: TRBD1
V: TRBV11-3
size: large
J: TRBJ2-5
CDR3: CASSPNRGPSETQYF
DNA: TGTGCCAGCAGCCCTAACAGGGGACCCTCGGAGACCCAGTACTTC

length: 15
D: TRBD1
V: TRBV18
size: few
J: TRBJ2-7
CDR3: CASSPPGRGRYEQYF
DNA: TGTGCCAGCTCACCACCGGGCAGGGGGCGCTACGAGCAGTACTTC

length: 14
D: .
V: TRBV11-3
size: .
J: TRBJ2-5
CDR3: CASSFQDGRETQYF
DNA: TGTGCCAGCAGCTTCCAAGATGGGAGGGAGACCCAGTACTTC

length: 16
D: .
V: TRBV6-8
size: few
J: TRBJ1-2
CDR3: CASSFNGGARGYGYTF
DNA: TGTGCCAGCAGTTTTAATGGGGGAGCAAGAGGCTATGGCTACACCTTC

length: 14
D: .
V: TRBV19
size: .
J: TRBJ1-1
CDR3: CASSTSRSYTEAFF
DNA: TGTGCCAGTAGTACGTCCCGTTCGTACACTGAAGCTTTCTTT

length: 14
D: TRBD1
V: TRBV29-1
size: few
J: TRBJ2-2
CDR3: CSVVGTANTGELFF
DNA: TGCAGCGTTGTTGGGACAGCGAACACCGGGGAGCTGTTTTTT

length: 18
D: .
V: TRBV11-3
size: large
J: TRBJ1-1
CDR3: CASSPAQGFRGPNTEAFF
DNA: TGTGCCAGCAGCCCGGCGCAGGGGTTCAGGGGTCCAAACACTGAAGCTTTCTTT

length: 15
D: TRBD1
V: TRBV11-3
size: medium-sized
J: TRBJ1-5
CDR3: CASSLVSGGGQPQHF
DNA: TGTGCCAGCAGCTTAGTGTCAGGGGGCGGTCAGCCCCAGCATTTT

length: 14
D: TRBD1
V: TRBV11-3
size: .
J: TRBJ2-5
CDR3: CASSLGQSQETQYF
DNA: TGTGCCAGCAGCTTGGGACAGTCGCAAGAGACCCAGTACTTC

length: 14
D: TRBD1
V: TRBV30
size: .
J: TRBJ2-1
CDR3: CAWSLGQVNNEQFF
DNA: TGTGCCTGGAGTTTGGGACAGGTTAACAATGAGCAGTTCTTC

length: 17
D: TRBD2
V: TRBV5-1
size: once
J: TRBJ2-1
CDR3: CASSLNPISGGLNEQFF
DNA: TGCGCCAGCAGCTTAAATCCTATTAGCGGGGGGTTAAATGAGCAGTTCTTC

length: 18
D: .
V: TRBV6-8
size: few
J: TRBJ2-4
CDR3: CASGLKWGGPLAKNIQYF
DNA: TGTGCCAGCGGGTTAAAGTGGGGGGGGCCGTTGGCCAAAAACATTCAGTACTTC

length: 16
D: TRBD1
V: TRBV14
size: .
J: TRBJ1-1
CDR3: CASRVLHRGRSTEAFF
DNA: TGTGCCAGCAGAGTCCTCCACAGGGGGCGTTCCACTGAAGCTTTCTTT

length: 13
D: .
V: TRBV18
size: .
J: TRBJ1-4
CDR3: CASSPERNEKLFF
DNA: TGTGCCAGCTCACCGGAGCGTAATGAAAAACTGTTTTTT

length: 14
D: TRBD2
V: TRBV11-3
size: medium-sized
J: TRBJ2-5
CDR3: CASSILAGGETQYF
DNA: TGTGCCAGCAGCATACTAGCGGGAGGGGAGACCCAGTACTTC

length: 12
D: TRBD1
V: TRBV16
size: .
J: TRBJ1-2
CDR3: CASSRQGVGYTF
DNA: TGTGCCAGCAGCCGACAGGGGGTTGGCTACACCTTC

length: 16
D: .
V: TRBV5-1
size: .
J: TRBJ1-2
CDR3: CASSVGSRATNYGYTF
DNA: TGCGCCAGCAGCGTTGGGTCGAGGGCGACTAACTATGGCTACACCTTC

length: 12
D: TRBD2
V: TRBV19
size: once
J: TRBJ2-1
CDR3: CASSIVGLEQFF
DNA: TGTGCCAGTAGTATAGTGGGACTAGAGCAGTTCTTC

length: 14
D: TRBD1
V: TRBV19
size: .
J: TRBJ1-5
CDR3: CASSTTGGNQPQHF
DNA: TGTGCCAGTAGTACCACAGGGGGCAATCAGCCCCAGCATTTT

length: 15
D: .
V: TRBV1
size: .
J: TRBJ2-7
CDR3: CASSQARGAGHSKYF
DNA: TGCGCCAGCAGCCAAGCCCGCGGGGCAGGGCACAGTAAGTACTTC

length: 13
D: .
V: TRBV29-1
size: few
J: TRBJ2-1
CDR3: CSANRDFENEQFF
DNA: TGCAGCGCCAACCGGGACTTTGAAAATGAGCAGTTCTTC

length: 15
D: TRBD2
V: TRBV30
size: few
J: TRBJ2-5
CDR3: CAWSLPGGPQETQYF
DNA: TGTGCCTGGAGTCTCCCGGGGGGGCCCCAGGAGACCCAGTACTTC

length: 16
D: .
V: TRBV7-1
size: few
J: TRBJ2-6
CDR3: CASSRTPGAGANVLTF
DNA: TGTGCCAGCAGCCGAACCCCAGGGGCTGGGGCCAACGTCCTGACTTTC

length: 13
D: .
V: TRBV6-8
size: large
J: TRBJ1-4
CDR3: CATTGLEDEKLFF
DNA: TGTGCCACCACAGGGCTTGAAGATGAAAAACTGTTTTTT

length: 15
D: .
V: TRBV9
size: few
J: TRBJ2-2
CDR3: CASSPGDSYTGELFF
DNA: TGTGCCAGCAGCCCCGGGGACTCCTACACCGGGGAGCTGTTTTTT

length: 13
D: .
V: TRBV10-3
size: .
J: TRBJ1-5
CDR3: CASYPGGNQPQHF
DNA: TGTGCCAGCTACCCAGGGGGCAATCAGCCCCAGCATTTT

length: 16
D: TRBD1
V: TRBV4-1
size: medium-sized
J: TRBJ2-3
CDR3: CASSQWTGGSTDTQYF
DNA: TGCGCCAGCAGCCAGTGGACAGGGGGCAGCACAGATACGCAGTATTTT

length: 15
D: .
V: TRBV18
size: .
J: TRBJ2-7
CDR3: CASSMNPDGWDEQYF
DNA: TGTGCCAGCTCAATGAATCCGGACGGGTGGGACGAGCAGTACTTC

length: 15
D: .
V: TRBV6-8
size: few
J: TRBJ1-4
CDR3: CASSYAAGQLEKLFF
DNA: TGTGCCAGCAGTTACGCTGCTGGACAATTGGAAAAACTGTTTTTT

length: 13
D: .
V: TRBV29-1
size: .
J: TRBJ2-1
CDR3: CSVGPSRGNEQFF
DNA: TGCAGCGTTGGCCCTAGCCGAGGGAATGAGCAGTTCTTC

length: 14
D: .
V: TRBV11-3
size: .
J: TRBJ2-5
CDR3: CASSLEIGRETQYF
DNA: TGTGCCAGCAGCTTGGAGATTGGCCGAGAGACCCAGTACTTC

length: 14
D: .
V: TRBV6-8
size: few
J: TRBJ2-7
CDR3: CASALGQRAGEQYF
DNA: TGTGCCAGCGCATTAGGGCAGAGAGCTGGGGAGCAGTACTTC

length: 16
D: TRBD2
V: TRBV6-8
size: large
J: TRBJ2-5
CDR3: CASCSISGRAQETQYF
DNA: TGTGCCAGCTGCTCTATAAGCGGGAGGGCCCAAGAGACCCAGTACTTC

length: 12
D: .
V: TRBV6-8
size: few
J: TRBJ1-5
CDR3: CASSEDNQPQHF
DNA: TGTGCCAGCAGTGAGGACAATCAGCCCCAGCATTTT

length: 14
D: .
V: TRBV28
size: .
J: TRBJ2-7
CDR3: CASKGEGTYYEQYF
DNA: TGTGCCAGCAAGGGGGAAGGGACGTACTACGAGCAGTACTTC

length: 15
D: .
V: TRBV11-3
size: .
J: TRBJ1-1
CDR3: CASSFRDTPNTEAFF
DNA: TGTGCCAGCAGCTTCAGGGACACCCCGAACACTGAAGCTTTCTTT

length: 11
D: .
V: TRBV19
size: .
J: TRBJ1-2
CDR3: CASSLSYIVIF
DNA: TGTGCCAGTAGCCTCTCTTATATCGTTATCTTC

length: 13
D: TRBD2
V: TRBV6-8
size: few
J: TRBJ2-1
CDR3: CASSWGGPNEQFF
DNA: TGTGCCAGCAGTTGGGGGGGACCCAATGAGCAGTTCTTC

length: 13
D: TRBD1
V: TRBV23-1
size: .
J: TRBJ1-1
CDR3: CASSYLTGSEAFF
DNA: TGCGCCAGCAGCTACCTGACAGGGTCTGAAGCTTTCTTT